Given below is one T cell receptor beta chain in context. Its antigen is not known. CDR3 length: 16 residues. Trimming shortened V by 5 bases and J by 2 bases, and 18 bases separated the two germline ends. CDR1 is LNHNV and CDR2 is YYDKDF in the germline V gene (reference sequence). This record comes from a study of post-analysis software for immune sequencing data. Unique molecular identifiers were built into the TCR beta cDNA libraries. MiXCR was run by TCRdb on the PCR reads, yielding one entry per CDR3 protein. This table has about 260,000 distinct CDR3 sequences, 30% to 45% appearing once. Overall study results and limits: Four or five TRBV segments, including TRBV5-6, TRBV5-1 and TRBV20-1, were more frequent in patients than controls. Patients with multiple sclerosis recorded significantly lower normalized Chao1 diversity than controls, the study found.

The clonotype was recovered from a girl aged 5-17 years with multiple sclerosis. Sequences were obtained from blood. This chain links TRBV15 with TRBJ1-2, with TRBD1 as a possible D gene (5 bases). CDR3 protein: CATSGLKGQSNYGYTF. CDR3 DNA: TGTGCCACCAGCGGACTCAAGGGGCAGAGCAACTATGGCTACACCTTC.